The rows below give T cell receptor beta chains drawn from one sample of a study of graft-versus-host responses after intestinal transplantation. These receptors are not linked to any known antigen. This table comes from immunoSEQ multiplex PCR, and its TCRdb copy is limited to in-frame clones, with some not included. In the table there are around 100,000 clones, roughly 84% of which are singletons. Material: unstimulated CD4+ T cells sorted from spleen or lymph node cells, obtained before transplant. These receptor sequences come from a human donor who was the organ donor for an intestinal transplant. Each CDR3 is given with its conserved first and last residue.

cdr3_length v_call cdr3_aa
16 TRBV5-4 CASSLDRGRSGNTIYF
13 TRBV19 CASSMEQGYGYTF
16 TRBV11-2 CASSPGGGRGANVLTF
13 TRBV6-5 CASRFRALPGYTF
13 TRBV29-1 CSVLRYTNEKLFF
18 TRBV28 CASRKLAGGESSYNEQFF
13 TRBV5-1 CASSWHPEETQYF
13 TRBV28 CASSDEAGVTQHF
15 TRBV4-2 CASSSTGTASGELFF
8 TRBV29-1 CSVGAEFF